A few counts support the clone carrying this TCR beta chain. Its cognate antigen is unknown. PCR amplification relied on 60 Vbeta primers (plus 13 Jbeta primers). TCRdb keeps only in-frame clones here, not all; method: immunoSEQ multiplex PCR. The sample shows about 86,000 clones, around 79% of them seen only once. These data originate in a study of cytomegalovirus exposure and HLA in healthy donors. This CDR3 spans 15 amino acids. Trimming removed 6 bases from V and 9 bases from J, with 18 bases in between. Germline lookup yields CDR1 MNHEY and CDR2 SVGAGI. Study-level points and caveats: A classifier reportedly called cytomegalovirus status with high sensitivity and specificity.

The chain combines TRBV6-5 with TRBJ1-6; no clear D gene. Sequenced material: PBMCs. The receptor was derived from a woman between 40 and 50 years old in good health and CMV-seropositive. The CDR3 DNA reads TGTGCCAGCAGCAGTAGGAGCCTGGGGAGTTCACCCCTCCACTTT. This translates into CASSSRSLGSSPLHF.